This record concerns one TCR beta chain sequence. CDR3 length: 14 amino acids. Germline CDR1 is SNHLY and CDR2 is FYNNEI. Trimming removed 6 bases from V and 6 bases from J, with 17 bases in between. The data were taken from a study of blood T cell repertoires in COVID-19. Profiled with immunoSEQ multiplex PCR; TCRdb holds only in-frame clones, not every one. The data show fewer than 200,000 clones, about 85% seen once. The source of this sequence is a man aged 55 to 69 who had recovered from COVID-19. The chain recombines TRBV2 with TRBJ1-2; maybe TRBD1 (6 bases). What was sequenced was peripheral blood. The CDR3 loop is CASRITGYRDGYTF. The DNA for the CDR3 is TGTGCCAGCAGGATAACAGGGTATAGAGATGGCTACACCTTC.